This record concerns one T cell receptor beta chain sequence. Its antigen is still unknown. Unique molecular identifiers featured in how the TCRbeta library was prepared. MiXCR, run by TCRdb on the PCR reads, gives a single entry per CDR3 protein. The repertoire holds 75,000 to 90,000 distinct CDR3 sequences, with roughly an eighth as singletons. Trimming at V came to 6 bases and at J to 3 bases, leaving 8 bases not matched to a gene. The CDR3 is made up of 14 amino acids. This sample was taken from a study of T-cell reconstitution after alpha-beta-depleted transplantation in children. Study-level points and caveats: Recipient T cells and thymic progenitors that survived gave rise to the high TCRbeta diversity observed at day 60 in some patients. Hyperexpanded clones declined; after one year, newly produced T cells mostly supplied diversity. Reported findings indicate that, about two months after transplant, alpha-beta T cells came from several hundred expanded clones, which were derived from non-depleted graft cells.

The sample was PBMCs, mostly from graft donor cells, taken 180 days after TCRalphabeta/CD19-depleted stem cell transplant. This TCR came from a male patient aged 2-9 years who had a stem cell transplant for acute lymphoblastic leukemia, so the T cells may come from the graft donor. This chain uses TRBV12-3 or TRBV12-4 with TRBJ2-7; 7 bases line up with TRBD1. CDR3 bases: TGTGCCAGCAGCCAAACAGGGGTGGTCTACGAGCAGTACTTC. Protein sequence: CASSQTGVVYEQYF.